Presented here are 27 T cell receptor beta chains from one specimen sequenced in a study of OX40 agonist ivuxolimab in advanced cancers. Some clones are missing from TCRdb's copy, which holds only in-frame ones; the method was immunoSEQ multiplex PCR. The data contain roughly 59,000 clones, approximately 85% of them singletons. The sequencing here drew on CD4+ or CD8+ T cells sorted from blood, taken in a trial of the OX40 agonist ivuxolimab. The receptors originated from an adult with an advanced solid tumor such as melanoma, head and neck, liver or kidney cancer.

The chain has TRBV7-3 and TRBJ2-7, with D perhaps matching TRBD1 (5 bases). The CDR3 covers 14 residues. V dropped 0 bases and J dropped 8 bases, with 14 bases sitting between them. Germline V lookup: CDR1 SGHTA, CDR2 FQGTGA. The CDR3, as DNA: TGTGCCAGCAGCTTAACGACGGTAGGGGCTAAGCAGTACTTC. Its translation: CASSLTTVGAKQYF. Combining the CDR3 with reference TRBV7-3 and TRBJ2-7 gives the whole variable domain GAGVSQTPSNKVTEKGKYVELRCDPISGHTALYWYRQSLGQGPEFLIYFQGTGAADDSGLPNDRFFAVRPEGSVSTLKIQRTERGDSAVYLCASSLTTVGAKQYFGPGTRLTVT.

This rearrangement joins TRBV6-1 to TRBJ1-2; D is undetermined. Trimming pared 6 bases from V and 1 base from J, leaving 6 bases between. The CDR3 covers 12 residues. The V gene's germline CDR1 is MNHNS and CDR2 SASEGT. CDR3 region: CASSTVNYGYTF. The DNA of the CDR3 is TGTGCCAGCAGCACAGTTAACTATGGCTACACCTTC.

The rearrangement joins TRBV11-2 to TRBJ2-3, with D possibly TRBD2 on 6 matching bases. Germline CDR1 reads SGHAT; CDR2 reads FQNNGV. Trimming removed 2 bases from V and 2 bases from J, with 14 bases in between. There are 16 residues in the CDR3. Here the CDR3 DNA reads TGTGCCAGCAGCTTATTTCGGGGGAGTCTCACAGATACGCAGTATTTT. Protein product: CASSLFRGSLTDTQYF. Filled out from reference TRBV11-2 and TRBJ2-3, the complete variable domain reads EAGVAQSPRYKIIEKRQSVAFWCNPISGHATLYWYQQILGQGPKLLIQFQNNGVVDDSQLPKDRFSAERLKGVDSTLKIQPAKLEDSAVYLCASSLFRGSLTDTQYFGPGTRLTVL.

This sequence joins TRBV30 and TRBJ2-4, with TRBD2 identical over 11 bases. The length of the CDR3 is 14 residues. The V gene's germline CDR1 is GTSNPN and CDR2 SVGIG (reference sequence). J was trimmed by 7 bases and V by 1 base; bases with no gene match: 3. The CDR3 DNA reads TGTGCCTGGAGTGGGACTAGCGGGTCGAACATTCAGTACTTC. It is translated as CAWSGTSGSNIQYF.

V usage is TRBV4-1 and J usage is TRBJ2-7, with D perhaps matching TRBD1 or TRBD2 (5 bases each). The CDR3 contains 17 residues. Germline V gene sequence: CDR1 MGHRA, CDR2 YSYEKL. V gave up 4 bases and J gave up 3 bases, with 22 bases separating them. The CDR3 DNA is TGCGCCAGCAGCCCCCGGGACGAAGACAAGCGAGGCTACGAGCAGTACTTC. It is translated as CASSPRDEDKRGYEQYF.

The gene calls are TRBV15 and TRBJ2-5, with a tentative D call TRBD1 (5 bases). The CDR3 runs to 15 residues. Germline loops: CDR1 LNHNV, CDR2 YYDKDF (reference sequence). Trimming shortened V by 0 bases and J by 0 bases, and 8 bases separated the two germline ends. CDR3 in DNA: TGTGCCACCAGCAGAGAAGGGGTGTACCAAGAGACCCAGTACTTC. It encodes CATSREGVYQETQYF.

The chain employs TRBV6-1 and TRBJ2-7, with 8 bases identical to TRBD2. The CDR3 sequence is 15 residues long. Germline values: CDR1 MNHNS, CDR2 SASEGT. Trimming removed 10 bases from V and 0 bases from J; junction bases left unmatched: 11. CDR3 region: CATQLAGTLSYEQYF. The DNA for the CDR3 is TGTGCCACTCAGTTAGCGGGGACCCTCTCCTACGAGCAGTACTTC.

The chain combines TRBV2 with TRBJ2-7, with D perhaps being TRBD1 or TRBD2 (5 bases each). From germline, CDR1 is SNHLY and CDR2 FYNNEI. This CDR3 spans 15 amino acids. V shed 7 bases and J shed 2 bases, with 18 bases lying between them. The CDR3 here is CASILTNEGTYEQYF. Here the CDR3 DNA reads TGTGCCAGCATTCTAACGAACGAGGGGACCTACGAGCAGTACTTC.

The rearrangement joins TRBV19 to TRBJ2-2; 7 positions agree with TRBD1. The germline V gene has CDR1 LNHDA and CDR2 SQIVND (reference sequence). Trimming took 9 bases from V and 2 from J; bases not matched to a gene: 6. The CDR3 is made up of 14 amino acids. CDR3 protein: CASLRDRNTGELFF. The DNA of the CDR3 is TGTGCCAGCCTCCGGGACAGAAACACCGGGGAGCTGTTTTTT. Full variable domain (missing parts from reference TRBV19 and TRBJ2-2): DGGITQSPKYLFRKEGQNVTLSCEQNLNHDAMYWYRQDPGQGLRLIYYSQIVNDFQKGDIAEGYSVSREKKESFPLTVTSAQKNPTAFYLCASLRDRNTGELFFGEGSRLTVL.

The rearrangement links TRBV7-2 to TRBJ1-2; perhaps TRBD1 as D (5 bases). V was clipped by 3 bases and J by 7 bases, with 9 bases between them. The CDR3 runs to 12 residues. Per germline, CDR1 SGHTA and CDR2 FQGNSA. The CDR3 bases are TGTGCCAGCAGCTTCGGGGGGTTTGGCTACACCTTC. It yields the protein CASSFGGFGYTF.

The chain couples TRBV4-1 to TRBJ1-5; unclear D gene. The germline V gene encodes CDR1 MGHRA and CDR2 YSYEKL. The CDR3 is made up of 15 amino acids. Between the trimmed V and J ends, which lost 3 bases and 2 bases, there was a span of 11 bases. CDR3 in amino acids: CASSQLGLGNQPQHF. CDR3 nucleotides: TGCGCCAGCAGCCAGCTTGGGTTGGGCAATCAGCCCCAGCATTTT.

Comments on this clone: The sample holds other DNA sequences that translate to the same CDR3. V is TRBV28 and J is TRBJ1-2; D gene uncertain. Germline V gene lookup returns CDR1 MDHEN and CDR2 SYDVKM. V was cut by 6 bases and J by 5 bases, with 22 bases left in between. The CDR3 totals 16 residues. As DNA, the CDR3 is TGTGCCAGCAGCCCCGGGAATACCCCGAGCGGGTATGGCTACACCTTC. This gives the protein CASSPGNTPSGYGYTF.

The V and J genes are TRBV6-1 and TRBJ2-3, with D unclear. The CDR3 has 14 residues. The V and J ends lost 4 bases and 8 bases respectively, with 16 bases between them. Looked up from germline, CDR1 is MNHNS and CDR2 is SASEGT. The CDR3 here is CASSVEIEEITQYF. DNA of the CDR3: TGTGCCAGCAGTGTGGAAATCGAGGAGATTACGCAGTATTTT.

V is TRBV18 and J is TRBJ2-1; D is uncertain. The V gene lost 6 bases and the J gene lost 7 bases, with 10 bases spanning the gap. From germline, CDR1 is KGHSH and CDR2 LQKENI. CDR3 size: 12 residues. The CDR3 DNA is TGTGCCAGCTCCCCGAACCGGAATGAGCAGTTCTTC. This encodes CASSPNRNEQFF.

J is TRBJ2-3 and V is TRBV5-1; 14 positions agree with TRBD2. Looked up from germline, CDR1 is SGHRS and CDR2 is YFSETQ. V was clipped by 4 bases and J by 4 bases; unmatched bases: 8. The CDR3 contains 17 residues. In DNA form, the CDR3 reads TGCGCCAGCAGCACGCGGGGACTAGCGGGAGTTTCAGATACGCAGTATTTT. As protein: CASSTRGLAGVSDTQYF.

This clone was seen a single time. The J gene is TRBJ2-1, the V gene TRBV18, with 7 nucleotides matching TRBD2. V shed 0 bases and J 3 bases; nucleotides not matched to a gene: 5. The CDR3 loop spans 16 amino acids. Germline V CDR1 and CDR2: KGHSH, LQKENI. The CDR3 reads CASSPPLAANYNEQFF. The CDR3 DNA follows: TGTGCCAGCTCACCACCCCTAGCGGCTAACTACAATGAGCAGTTCTTC.

The chain uses TRBV14 and TRBJ2-3; D not resolved. Trimming cost V 3 bases and J 0 bases, with 10 bases left between them. Germline V gene data show CDR1 as SGHDN and CDR2 as FVKESK. The CDR3 contains 15 residues. The CDR3 DNA sequence: TGTGCCAGCAGCCACCCCGACATAAGCACAGATACGCAGTATTTT. Encoded protein: CASSHPDISTDTQYF.

This clone turned up a few times. The chain has TRBV5-4 and TRBJ2-3; D is tentatively TRBD1 or TRBD2 (5 bases each). Trimming cost V 2 bases and J 4 bases, with 17 bases left between them. Germline CDR1 reads SGHNT; CDR2 reads YYREEE (reference sequence). The CDR3 loop spans 16 amino acids. CDR3 nucleotides: TGTGCCAGCAGCTTCTTAGTCGGGGCCGCCTCAGATACGCAGTATTTT. It is translated as CASSFLVGAASDTQYF.

The chain combines TRBV9 with TRBJ2-1; weak D call: TRBD1 (5 bases). Germline loops: CDR1 SGDLS, CDR2 YYNGEE. V dropped 3 bases and J dropped 0 bases, with 16 bases sitting between them. This CDR3 has 17 residues. This CDR3 is CASSETAKVSSYNEQFF. The CDR3 coding sequence is TGTGCCAGCAGCGAGACAGCAAAGGTGAGCTCCTACAATGAGCAGTTCTTC.

The V and J genes are TRBV7-3 and TRBJ2-1, with a tentative D call TRBD2 (6 bases). The CDR3 extends over 13 amino acids. Trimming left V 2 bases short and J 7 bases short, with 9 bases between. In germline, CDR1 is SGHTA, CDR2 FQGTGA. The CDR3 loop is CASSLSRGNEQFF. The DNA of the CDR3 is TGTGCCAGCAGCTTATCGCGGGGTAATGAGCAGTTCTTC.

This rearrangement joins TRBV4-2 to TRBJ2-2; no clear D gene. This CDR3 spans 15 amino acids. CDR1 is LGHNA and CDR2 is YNFKEQ in the germline V gene. V was shortened by 3 bases and J by 1 base, with 9 bases between the two germline ends. The CDR3 here is CASSHGLMNTGELFF. DNA for the CDR3: TGTGCCAGCAGCCACGGTCTGATGAACACCGGGGAGCTGTTTTTT.

This rearrangement joins TRBV28 to TRBJ1-1; D is unresolved. CDR1 is MDHEN, CDR2 SYDVKM, per germline. Trimming took off 3 bases at V and 0 bases at J, with 8 bases between the two ends. This CDR3 contains 14 residues. The CDR3 is CASSFTTMNTEAFF. CDR3 bases: TGTGCCAGCAGTTTCACTACTATGAACACTGAAGCTTTCTTT.

This clone appeared a few times. The V gene is TRBV20-1, the J gene TRBJ1-2, with 8 bases lining up with TRBD1. Germline V gives CDR1 DFQATT, CDR2 SNEGSKA (reference sequence). This CDR3 spans 11 amino acids. The trim removed 6 bases at V and 8 bases at J, leaving 5 bases unmatched. The CDR3 bases are TGCAGTGCCCTGGACAGGGCGGGCTACACCTTC. It translates to CSALDRAGYTF.

V and J are TRBV7-9 and TRBJ2-6; D is unresolved. In germline, CDR1 is SEHNR, CDR2 FQNEAQ (reference sequence). Trimming took 2 bases from V and 0 from J, leaving 8 bases between them. There are 16 residues in the CDR3. The CDR3 DNA reads as TGTGCCAGCAGCTTATTGGGTGGCTCTGGGGCCAACGTCCTGACTTTC. Translated: CASSLLGGSGANVLTF.

A note on this clone: At one end, the junction sequence differs from germline, possibly due to a read error. V is TRBV4-1 and J is TRBJ2-7, with a possible D match to TRBD1 (5 bases). This CDR3 is 15 amino acids long. From germline, CDR1 is MGHRA and CDR2 YSYEKL. This CDR3 is CASSQGQGSSNEQYF. The CDR3 bases are TGCGCCAGCAGCCAAGGGCAGGGTAGCTCCAACGAGCAGTACTTC.

J is TRBJ1-5 and V is TRBV6-5; the D is unclear. V was cut by 5 bases and J by 2 bases, with 10 bases left in between. CDR3 size: 14 residues. The germline V gene has CDR1 MNHEY and CDR2 SVGAGI. CDR3 in DNA: TGTGCCAGCAGTGACAATTCGGGCAATCAGCCCCAGCATTTT. This gives the protein CASSDNSGNQPQHF.

The chain is built from TRBV11-2 and TRBJ2-1; D is ambiguous. This CDR3 is built from 15 residues. The V gene's germline CDR1 is SGHAT and CDR2 FQNNGV. V shed 3 bases and J shed 4 bases, with 13 bases lying between them. The CDR3 DNA is TGTGCCAGCAGCTTGGGTTTTGGGCAATACAATGAGCAGTTCTTC. This sequence encodes CASSLGFGQYNEQFF.